This T cell receptor beta chain comes out of a study of Ad26.COV2.S vaccination and SARS-CoV-2 variants. Study background: Within the COV1001 Ad26.COV2.S trial arm, the donor was enrolled. Notes on the study in general: Placebo recipients and vaccine recipients were similar in non-spike TCR breadth.

This clone was observed a handful of times. Its antigen is as yet unknown. This sample's treatment: around 19 received Ad26.COV2.S at low or high dose, single or two shots; 5 received placebo; per-sample allocation not given. Sampling was done on day 63 after the first vaccine or placebo injection. Assay: immunoSEQ multiplex PCR; the TCRdb copy retains only in-frame clones and omits some. The sample lists about 350,000 clones, around 88% occurring once. This sequence originates from a person aged 18 to 59 who received the Ad26.COV2.S COVID-19 vaccine or a placebo. The source was peripheral blood, collected in a trial of Ad26.COV2.S vaccine versus placebo.

The CDR3 sequence is CASGSGTDYEQYF. CDR3 nucleotide sequence: TGTGCCAGCGGCTCCGGGACAGACTACGAGCAGTACTTC. V and J are TRBV28 and TRBJ2-7, with 7 bases that match TRBD1. Per the germline V gene, CDR1 is MDHEN and CDR2 is SYDVKM. This CDR3 has 13 amino acids. After removal of 8 bases from V and 3 bases from J, the junction contained 7 bases not matched to a gene.